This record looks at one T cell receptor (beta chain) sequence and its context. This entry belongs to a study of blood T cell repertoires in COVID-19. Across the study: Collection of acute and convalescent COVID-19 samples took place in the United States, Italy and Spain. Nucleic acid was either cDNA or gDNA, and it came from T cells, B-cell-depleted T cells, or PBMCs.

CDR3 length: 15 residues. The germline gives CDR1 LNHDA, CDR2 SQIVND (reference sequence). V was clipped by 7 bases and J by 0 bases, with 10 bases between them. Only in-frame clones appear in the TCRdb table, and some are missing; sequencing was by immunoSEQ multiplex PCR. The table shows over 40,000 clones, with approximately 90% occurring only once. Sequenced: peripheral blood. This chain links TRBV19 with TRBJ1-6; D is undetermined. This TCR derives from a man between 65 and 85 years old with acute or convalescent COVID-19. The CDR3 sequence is CASTPESSYNSPLHF. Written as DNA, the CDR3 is TGTGCCAGTACCCCGGAGAGCTCCTATAATTCACCCCTCCACTTT.